The 19 T cell receptor beta chains given below trace back to one sample, sequenced in a study of T cells in localized non-small cell lung cancer (dated by TCRdb to the early 2020s). Library method: the immunoSEQ multiplex PCR assay. TCRdb's version of the immuneACCESS table is confined to in-frame rearrangements and falls short of the full clone set. An unresolved V gene accounts for under half of the shortfall where checked; the remainder is of unknown origin. For this sample there are about 52,000 clones; approximately 90% appear just once. 18% of the sample is taken by the ten largest. The starting material was peripheral blood, obtained before any cancer treatment. The receptors shown here come from a male donor aged 60 or over with stage III squamous cell lung carcinoma.

The sample holds a few counts of this clone. The rearrangement joins TRBV18 to TRBJ2-1; D call uncertain. This CDR3 has 12 amino acids. The germline V and J ends were trimmed by 4 bases and 5 bases, with 6 bases remaining between them. The germline gives CDR1 KGHSH, CDR2 LQKENI. The DNA for the CDR3 is TGTGCCAGCTCACGAGACGACAATGAGCAGTTCTTC. Protein product: CASSRDDNEQFF. The full variable domain, its missing parts supplied by reference TRBV18 and TRBJ2-1, is NAGVMQNPRHLVRRRGQEARLRCSPMKGHSHVYWYRQLPEEGLKFMVYLQKENIIDESGMPKERFSAEFPKEGPSILRIQQVVRGDSAAYFCASSRDDNEQFFGPGTRLTVL.

Written as DNA, the CDR3 is TGTGCCAGCAGTTACTCTATAACAGGGAACTACGAGCAGTACTTC. Translating gives CASSYSITGNYEQYF. The chain carries TRBV6-5 and TRBJ2-7; D perhaps matches TRBD1 (6 bases). The V end lost 0 bases, the J end lost 3 bases, and 12 bases lay between the germline ends. From germline, CDR1 is MNHEY and CDR2 SVGAGI. This CDR3 is 15 amino acids long.

CDR3: CASSEGTGLYGYTF. The CDR3, as DNA: TGTGCCAGCAGTGAAGGGACAGGTCTCTATGGCTACACCTTC. The rearrangement uses TRBV6-1 and TRBJ1-2; TRBD1 matches at 7 bases. The V gene end was trimmed by 1 base and the J gene end by 4 bases; junction bases not matched to a gene: 3. This CDR3 has 14 residues. Germline CDR1 and CDR2: MNHNS and SASEGT.

The chain links TRBV4-1 to TRBJ1-5; D unclear. The CDR3 totals 14 residues. V dropped 1 base and J dropped 1 base, with 5 bases sitting between them. The germline V gene encodes CDR1 MGHRA and CDR2 YSYEKL. CDR3 nucleotide sequence: TGCGCCAGCAGCCAAGTAGGCAGCAATCAGCCCCAGCATTTT. This gives the protein CASSQVGSNQPQHF.

The chain recombines TRBV7-9 with TRBJ1-5; D gene uncertain. Trimming removed 3 bases at V and 0 bases at J, with 6 bases between. The CDR3 has 14 amino acids. Germline V gene sequence: CDR1 SEHNR, CDR2 FQNEAQ (reference sequence). The CDR3 DNA reads TGTGCCAGCAGCTTTTCAGATAGCAATCAGCCCCAGCATTTT. This codes for CASSFSDSNQPQHF.

This chain uses TRBV5-6 with TRBJ1-2, with 9 bases fitting TRBD1. The germline V gene encodes CDR1 SGHDT and CDR2 YYEEEE. V was pared by 3 bases and J by 7 bases, with 16 bases of the junction left unmatched. This CDR3 region has 17 residues. The CDR3 sequence: CASSSITGQGSRFGYTF. In DNA, the CDR3 is TGTGCCAGCAGCTCAATCACCGGACAGGGGTCAAGGTTTGGCTACACCTTC. The full variable domain, its missing parts supplied by reference TRBV5-6 and TRBJ1-2, is DAGVTQSPTHLIKTRGQQVTLRCSPKSGHDTVSWYQQALGQGPQFIFQYYEEEERQRGNFPDRFSGHQFPNYSSELNVNALLLGDSALYLCASSSITGQGSRFGYTFGSGTRLTVV.

This clone was detected only once. The V and J genes are TRBV14 and TRBJ2-3; D gene uncertain. V gave up 0 bases and J gave up 7 bases, with 5 bases separating them. Per the germline V gene, CDR1 is SGHDN and CDR2 is FVKESK. The CDR3 is 12 residues long. The CDR3 protein is CASSQDLHTQYF. DNA for the CDR3: TGTGCCAGCAGCCAAGATCTACATACGCAGTATTTT.

The chain joins TRBV28 to TRBJ2-6; a weak D match, TRBD1 (6 bases). This CDR3 is 17 amino acids long. V shed 6 bases and J shed 1 base, with 16 bases lying between them. Per the germline V gene, CDR1 is MDHEN and CDR2 is SYDVKM. The CDR3 loop reads CASSDYRDPSGANVLTF. CDR3 coding DNA: TGTGCCAGCAGCGATTACAGGGACCCGTCTGGGGCCAACGTCCTGACTTTC.

In nucleotides, the CDR3 is TGTGCCAGTACCTCAATACGGGGACTAGAGCAGTTCTTC. Amino acids: CASTSIRGLEQFF. The rearrangement links TRBV19 to TRBJ2-1, with 7 nucleotides matching TRBD2. Germline V gene lookup returns CDR1 LNHDA and CDR2 SQIVND (reference sequence). V lost 7 bases to trimming and J lost 10 bases; unmatched junction nucleotides: 10. The CDR3 has 13 amino acids. The whole variable domain, filled in from reference TRBV19 and TRBJ2-1, reads DGGITQSPKYLFRKEGQNVTLSCEQNLNHDAMYWYRQDPGQGLRLIYYSQIVNDFQKGDIAEGYSVSREKKESFPLTVTSAQKNPTAFYLCASTSIRGLEQFFGPGTRLTVL.

V gene TRBV23-1 combines with J gene TRBJ2-7; unclear D gene. TRBV23-1 is an open reading frame whose function is uncertain. The V end was cut by 0 bases, the J end by 3 bases, with 15 bases between. This CDR3 comprises 16 residues. The CDR3 nucleotides are TGCGCCAGCAGTCAATCGACTCAGCCCCCAAACTACGAGCAGTACTTC. It translates to CASSQSTQPPNYEQYF.

Only a few counts were recorded for this clone. The CDR3 nucleotides read TGTGCCAGTAGTATGGGGACAGCCTATGGCTACACCTTC. Amino acid sequence: CASSMGTAYGYTF. The V gene is TRBV19, the J gene TRBJ1-2; TRBD1 aligns across 7 bases. This CDR3 is 13 amino acids long. J gave up 4 bases and V 3 bases, and 2 bases lay outside the gene matches. Looked up from germline, CDR1 is LNHDA and CDR2 is SQIVND (reference sequence).

This clone was detected only once. The same CDR3 arises from other DNA sequences in this sample as well. V is TRBV5-8 and J is TRBJ2-7; D uncertain. Germline CDR1 and CDR2: SGHTS and YDEGEE. The CDR3 runs 12 residues. Trimming left V 7 bases short and J 4 bases short, with 12 bases between. CDR3: CASSLNSYEQYF. The CDR3 nucleotides are TGTGCCAGCTCCTTAAACAGTTACGAGCAGTACTTC.

This rearrangement joins TRBV6-5 to TRBJ1-4; 7 bases are shared with TRBD1. The CDR3 contains 13 residues. V trimming: 5 bases; J trimming: 15 bases; junction bases outside the gene matches: 12. The germline CDR1 and CDR2 sequences are MNHEY and SVGAGI. The CDR3: CASSPTGRSMVFF. The CDR3 coding sequence is TGTGCCAGCAGTCCGACAGGGCGCTCCATGGTGTTTTTT.

The chain joins TRBV5-1 to TRBJ1-1; D may be TRBD1 (6 bases). The CDR3 contains 13 residues. Trimming stripped 7 bases from V and 0 bases from J, with 10 bases between. CDR1 and CDR2 (germline): SGHRS, YFSETQ. In nucleotides, the CDR3 is TGCGCCAGCCATCAGGGGATGAACACTGAAGCTTTCTTT. Its protein is CASHQGMNTEAFF.

The gene calls are TRBV11-3 and TRBJ2-3; D might be TRBD1 (5 bases). The germline V gene encodes CDR1 SGHNT and CDR2 YENEEA. V dropped 5 bases and J dropped 4 bases, with 13 bases sitting between them. The CDR3 covers 14 residues. The CDR3 region has the DNA TGTGCCAGCAGCCGTGACAGCGCGGCAGATACGCAGTATTTT. Residues: CASSRDSAADTQYF.

The V call is TRBV19, the J call TRBJ2-7, with 9 bases matching TRBD1. J was trimmed by 4 bases and V by 11 bases; bases with no gene match: 15. The germline gives CDR1 LNHDA, CDR2 SQIVND (reference sequence). This CDR3 contains 15 residues. CDR3 sequence: CACRRGGTGLYEQYF. CDR3 nucleotide sequence: TGTGCCTGCCGCCGGGGTGGGACAGGGCTATACGAGCAGTACTTC.

V gene TRBV5-1 combines with J gene TRBJ1-1; D is uncertain. V lost 2 bases and J 1 base, leaving 6 bases between the germline ends. The CDR3 runs to 13 residues. Looked up from germline, CDR1 is SGHRS and CDR2 is YFSETQ. The CDR3 region has the DNA TGCGCCAGCAGCTTTTTGGAGAACACTGAAGCTTTCTTT. Protein sequence: CASSFLENTEAFF.

The chain recombines TRBV19 with TRBJ1-6; D not resolved. The CDR3 runs 17 residues. V was cut by 4 bases and J by 2 bases, with 15 bases left in between. The germline gives CDR1 LNHDA, CDR2 SQIVND (reference sequence). CDR3 residues: CASSTGLFGAYNSPLHF. Here the CDR3 DNA reads TGTGCCAGTAGTACCGGCTTATTCGGGGCCTATAATTCACCCCTCCACTTT.

The chain has TRBV5-1 and TRBJ2-7, with TRBD1 as a possible D gene (6 bases). The CDR3 loop spans 15 amino acids. CDR1 and CDR2 from the germline V gene are SGHRS and YFSETQ. The V gene lost 4 bases and the J gene lost 2 bases, with 16 bases spanning the gap. The CDR3 DNA reads TGCGCCAGCAGCCTCCCGGGACACGCTACCTACGAGCAGTACTTC. This encodes CASSLPGHATYEQYF.